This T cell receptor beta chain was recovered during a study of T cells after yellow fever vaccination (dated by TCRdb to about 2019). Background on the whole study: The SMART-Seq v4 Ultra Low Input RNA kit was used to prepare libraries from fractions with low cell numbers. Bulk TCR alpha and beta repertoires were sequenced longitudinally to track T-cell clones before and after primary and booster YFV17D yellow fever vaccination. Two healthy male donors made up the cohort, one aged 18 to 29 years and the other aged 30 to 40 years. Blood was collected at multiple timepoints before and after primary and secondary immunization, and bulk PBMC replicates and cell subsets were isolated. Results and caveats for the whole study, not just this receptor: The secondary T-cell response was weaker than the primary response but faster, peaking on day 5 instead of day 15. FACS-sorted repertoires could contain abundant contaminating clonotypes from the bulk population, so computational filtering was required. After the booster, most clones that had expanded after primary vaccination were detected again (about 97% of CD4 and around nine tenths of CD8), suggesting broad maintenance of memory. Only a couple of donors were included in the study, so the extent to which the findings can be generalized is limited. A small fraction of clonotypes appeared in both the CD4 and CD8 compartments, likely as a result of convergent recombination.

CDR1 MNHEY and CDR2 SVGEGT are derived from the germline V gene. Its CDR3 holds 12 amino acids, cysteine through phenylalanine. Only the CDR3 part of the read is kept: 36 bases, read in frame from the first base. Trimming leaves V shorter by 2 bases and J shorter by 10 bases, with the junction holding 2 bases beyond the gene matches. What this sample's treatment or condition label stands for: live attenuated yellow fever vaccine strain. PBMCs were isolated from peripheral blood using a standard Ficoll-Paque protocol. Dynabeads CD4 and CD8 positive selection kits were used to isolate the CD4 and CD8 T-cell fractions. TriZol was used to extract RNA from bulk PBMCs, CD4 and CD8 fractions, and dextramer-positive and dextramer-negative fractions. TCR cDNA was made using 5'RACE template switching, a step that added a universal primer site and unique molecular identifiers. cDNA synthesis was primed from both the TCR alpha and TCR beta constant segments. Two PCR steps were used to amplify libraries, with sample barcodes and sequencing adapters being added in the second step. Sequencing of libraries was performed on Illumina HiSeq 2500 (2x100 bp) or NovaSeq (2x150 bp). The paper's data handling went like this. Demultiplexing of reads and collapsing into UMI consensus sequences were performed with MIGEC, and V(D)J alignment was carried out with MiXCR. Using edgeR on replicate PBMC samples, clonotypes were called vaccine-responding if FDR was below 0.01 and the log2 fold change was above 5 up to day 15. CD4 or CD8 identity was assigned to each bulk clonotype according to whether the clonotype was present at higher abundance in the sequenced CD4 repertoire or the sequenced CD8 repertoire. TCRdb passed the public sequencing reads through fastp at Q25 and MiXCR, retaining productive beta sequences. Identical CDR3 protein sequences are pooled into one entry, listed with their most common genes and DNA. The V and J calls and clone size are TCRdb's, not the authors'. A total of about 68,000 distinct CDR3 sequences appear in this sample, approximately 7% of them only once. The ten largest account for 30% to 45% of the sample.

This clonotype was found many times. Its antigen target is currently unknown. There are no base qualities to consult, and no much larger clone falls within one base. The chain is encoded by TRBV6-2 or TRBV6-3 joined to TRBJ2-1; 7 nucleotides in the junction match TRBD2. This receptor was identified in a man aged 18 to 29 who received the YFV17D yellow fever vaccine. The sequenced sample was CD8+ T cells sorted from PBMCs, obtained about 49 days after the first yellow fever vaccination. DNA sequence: TGTGCCAGCAGTTACAGACTAGCCGAGCAGTTCTTC. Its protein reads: CASSYRLAEQFF.